This TCR beta chain was profiled in a study of PD-1 blockade in classical Hodgkin lymphoma. Whole-study findings and limits: Nivolumab initiated under 1 year post-ASCT led to patient exclusion. Whereas CD4+ TCR diversity had risen significantly by C4D1, CD8+ TCR diversity had not. Newly diagnosed patients were said to have less baseline TCR diversity than healthy donors did.

Following autologous stem cell transplantation, relapse occurred in every patient, and exposure to brentuximab vedotin varied. Germline CDR1 ENHRY, CDR2 SYGVKD. V was cut by 0 bases and J by 0 bases, with 2 bases left in between. This CDR3 region has 13 residues. Repertoires were generated with immunoSEQ multiplex PCR, while TCRdb's copy carries only in-frame clones and drops some. This sample has around 42,000 clones; 70% to 80% occur once, and the top ten carry around 3%. As for this clone: Its antigen is unidentified.

The chain employs TRBV10-3 and TRBJ1-1; D not resolved. The sequence derives from a human donor with classical Hodgkin lymphoma. Sample: peripheral blood mononuclear cells (PBMCs), taken at baseline. The CDR3 region has the DNA TGTGCCATCAGTGAGTCACTGAACACTGAAGCTTTCTTT. Its protein is CAISESLNTEAFF.